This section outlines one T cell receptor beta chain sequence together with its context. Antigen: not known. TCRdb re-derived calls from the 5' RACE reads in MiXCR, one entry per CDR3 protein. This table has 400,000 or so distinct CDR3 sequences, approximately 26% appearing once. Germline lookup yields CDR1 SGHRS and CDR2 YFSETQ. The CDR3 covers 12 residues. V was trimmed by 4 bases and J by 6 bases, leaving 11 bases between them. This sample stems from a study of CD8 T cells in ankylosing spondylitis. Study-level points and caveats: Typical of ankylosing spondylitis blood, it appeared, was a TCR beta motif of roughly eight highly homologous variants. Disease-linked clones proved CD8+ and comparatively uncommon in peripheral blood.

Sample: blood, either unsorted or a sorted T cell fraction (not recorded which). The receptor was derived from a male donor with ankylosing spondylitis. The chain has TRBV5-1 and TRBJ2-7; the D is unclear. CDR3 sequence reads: CASSPGKGEQYV. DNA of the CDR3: TGCGCCAGCAGCCCAGGAAAGGGCGAGCAGTACGTC.